This T cell receptor (beta chain) stems from a study of T cells in Graves' hyperthyroidism and ophthalmopathy (dated by TCRdb to between 2018 and 2021). Regarding the complete study: Peripheral blood samples were taken at initial diagnosis, before any treatment was given. TCR V-J signatures able to tell the groups apart were searched for in a discovery cohort of 90 to 100 patients, of whom roughly 42 had Graves' ophthalmopathy and more than 55 had stable Graves' hyperthyroidism. Prospective prediction of ophthalmopathy was tested in an independent validation cohort of 18 to 20 hyperthyroidism patients and 17 patients who later progressed to ophthalmopathy. The roughly 91 discovery patients were randomly divided into training and test sets at a 7:3 ratio. In several Graves' hyperthyroidism patients, the study also compared T-cell repertoires from thyroid tissue with T-cell repertoires from blood. After blood sampling, hyperthyroidism patients were treated with methimazole at a starting dose of 30 mg daily, and ophthalmopathy patients were treated with high-dose intravenous methylprednisolone. The paper reports TCR Vbeta CDR3 sequencing of about 140 peripheral blood samples: some 41 ophthalmopathy, 70 to 85 hyperthyroidism and around 17 progressor patients. Broader findings and caveats from the paper: No statistical method was used to fix the sample size in advance, and group allocation was not hidden from the investigators. In validation, progression to ophthalmopathy was predicted by the model with 65% to 71% sensitivity and 72% to 85% specificity, a median of 6.5 months before onset. Most expanded thyroid clonotypes (frequency above 0.001) were also detected in blood, suggesting blood repertoires may reflect thyroid immune responses. Ophthalmopathy was separated from stable hyperthyroidism by a 13 V-J signature model, with 85% to 90% sensitivity and just over 81% specificity obtained in cross-validation and 80%/75% obtained in testing.

This clonotype was counted a few times. The antigen this receptor binds is unknown. Per-base qualities were not stored, and no clone one base away is much larger. TCR beta CDR3 regions were amplified from RNA transcripts. The TCR CDR3 was subjected to a first round of RT-PCR using the HTBI primer set and the Qiagen OneStep RT-PCR kit. Libraries were constructed in a second round of multiplex PCR, after which size selection and purification were carried out. Sequencing of the libraries was done on an Illumina HiSeq2000 using paired-end 100 bp reads. The original pipeline was this. Raw data were processed with SOAPnuke, discarding reads with adapters, uncalled bases, mean Phred below 15, or no exact constant-primer or identifier match. COPE v1.2.5 was used to merge the high-quality paired reads, and each unique nucleotide sequence was defined as a clonotype. Clonotypes were aligned to IMGT TRBV, TRBD and TRBJ reference segments using MiTCR v1.1. The analysis was restricted to V-J combinations with a frequency above 0.0001, which together covered about 99% of the repertoires. The TCS score was defined as the ratio of F50 (clonal expansion) to E x V (chaos), calculated using BLOSUM62-based TCRdist between CDR3 peptides within each V-J. Welch's t-statistics and random forest reduced just over 500 V-J features to roughly 13, which were used in a naive Bayes classifier (R e1071). The public reads were quality trimmed at Q25 with fastp and then assembled into clones with MiXCR by TCRdb, keeping productive beta chains. Every entry covers one CDR3 protein and lists the most common genes and DNA from its rows. TCRdb's processing, not the study's, gives the V and J calls here. In this sample the table shows more than 550,000 distinct CDR3 sequences, roughly 17% of which occur a single time. The ten largest make up roughly 15% of the sample.

Graves' hyperthyroidism was defined as stable when no progression to ophthalmopathy occurred over 18 months of follow-up. Hyperthyroidism patients were newly diagnosed, with disease duration under 2 months, and aged 18 to 65 years. Any patient with an uncontrolled infection, another autoimmune disease, pregnancy or lactation was excluded. Clinical symptoms, serum thyroxine and TRAb, thyroid ultrasound, and orbital computed tomography formed the basis for the diagnoses. PBMCs were separated from about 10 ml of fresh peripheral blood using Ficoll-Paque density gradient centrifugation. Total RNA was extracted using Trizol reagent, and RNA quality was assessed on an Agilent 2100 Bioanalyzer. The CDR3 goes from the cysteine to the phenylalanine over 16 residues. Here the CDR3 DNA is all that survives: 48 bases in frame from base 1. CDR1 is given as SGHTA and CDR2 as FQGNSA, both from the germline V gene. V and J are truncated by 6 bases and 4 bases respectively, leaving an intervening sequence of 21 bases.

The chain links TRBV7-2 with TRBJ1-1; TRBD1 is a weak D gene call, 5 bases matching. This TCR came from a man aged 50-60 years with Graves' hyperthyroidism. Sequenced: blood. The nucleotides are TGTGCCAGCAGTCCCGACACCACAGGTTATTTCACTGAAGCTTTCTTT. This is translated as CASSPDTTGYFTEAFF. This CDR3, with the reference TRBV7-2 and TRBJ1-1 proteins standing in past its ends, gives the full variable domain GAGVSQSPSNKVTEKGKDVELRCDPISGHTALYWYRQSLGQGLEFLIYFQGNSAPDKSGLPSDRFSAERTGGSVSTLTIQRTQQEDSAVYLCASSPDTTGYFTEAFFGQGTRLTVV.